This T cell receptor beta chain was obtained from a study of neurological immune-mediated disorders (dated by TCRdb to 2018 to 2020). About the investigation overall: Among the roughly 35 multiple sclerosis patients, about 30 had relapsing-remitting MS and 3 had secondary progressive MS. The 95 to 120 TCR-beta libraries included longitudinal samples, technical triplicates and paired sorted CD4+ and CD8+ T-cell subsets alongside PBMC samples. The cohort included roughly 71 subjects: roughly 15 with HAM/TSP, roughly 35 with multiple sclerosis, and roughly 20 healthy controls. Using UMI-based sequencing, the study compared peripheral blood TCR-beta repertoires from patients with HTLV-I-associated myelopathy (HAM/TSP), patients with multiple sclerosis, and healthy controls. Here is what the overall study found, with its caveats: The MS cluster showed no association with clinical or MRI features, and the authors stated that larger cohorts are needed. TCR clonal expansion was highest in HAM/TSP patients and lowest in MS patients, with MS patients falling below even healthy controls. In phylogenetic analysis, the repertoires of 18 of 34 MS patients grouped into a cluster of related CDR3 sequences, which suggests a possible signature at the repertoire level. Across subjects, expanded clones never shared an identical CDR3 amino acid sequence, which suggests that the TCR-beta repertoires in every group were private.

This clonotype appeared many times. Its target antigen remains unknown. Per-base quality was not reported, and no clone a single base away is much larger than it. cDNA was synthesized by template-switch 5'RACE using a primer carrying a 10-nucleotide random unique molecular identifier by which each TCR transcript was tagged. Every sequencing run yielded over 170 million TCR-beta sequences covering 15-18 subjects. The RNeasy kit was used to extract total RNA. Using the KAPA Real-time Library Amplification kit, TCR-beta VDJ regions were amplified with primers for the TCR constant region and the 5'RACE anchor. A first PCR added sample indexes and Illumina adaptors, and a second PCR then raised library yield. After purification with Ampure beads, the TCR product of roughly 650 bp was size-selected on a 2% E-gel SizeSelection system. Before pooling, libraries had their quality checked on a Bioanalyzer, their concentration measured with Qubit, and their quantity determined with the Kapa Library Quantification kit. Libraries were sequenced paired-end 2 x 150 bp on an Illumina HiSeq 2500. To increase sequence diversity, about 23-30% phiX was spiked into each library pool. In the paper's pipeline: Quality-filtered reads were processed with the UMI-based MiGEC pipeline, which removed over 85% of raw TCR sequences during error correction. IMGT germline references were used for aligning VDJ genes, and each clonotype was defined as a unique CDR3 amino acid sequence together with its V-J genes. Clonal expansion, Shannon diversity, and CDR3 relatedness (CalcPairwiseDistances, ClusterSamples) were evaluated with VDJtools, and phylogenetic trees were built with CLCbio workbench. A clone was classed as expanded if it had 8 or more unique UMIs, a cutoff based on coefficient-of-variation modelling across technical triplicates. TCRdb applied fastp at Q25 and MiXCR to the public reads, then kept only in-frame beta chains. CDR3 protein duplicates are merged, each entry listing the most common genes and DNA. None of the V and J calls come from the authors' own analysis; TCRdb made them. This sample comprises roughly 60,000 distinct CDR3 sequences, about 3.7% of them detected only once. Clones ranked in the top ten supply about 2% of the sample.

The CDR3 holds 15 amino acids from the cysteine to the phenylalanine. The kept DNA is CDR3 alone, 45 bases in frame from the first base. Via the germline V gene (reference sequence), CDR1 is SGHAT and CDR2 FQDESV. V loses 5 bases at its end and J loses 4 bases; junction bases beyond the gene matches: 7. For the unsorted PBMC libraries, 2 million PBMCs were stored in RNAlater at -80 degrees C until RNA extraction and were used to generate the libraries. The multiple sclerosis patients were enrolled in a US clinical protocol that evaluated disease progression with magnetic resonance imaging. PBMCs were separated from peripheral blood using Ficoll-Hypaque density gradient centrifugation and then cryopreserved in liquid nitrogen.

The receptor was isolated from a woman between 45 and 60 years old with multiple sclerosis. The sample comprised PBMCs. The chain uses TRBV11-1 and TRBJ2-1, and TRBD2 aligns with 8 junction nucleotides. The CDR3 protein is CASSEGTRVYNEQFF. The DNA is TGTGCCAGCAGCGAAGGGACTAGAGTGTACAATGAGCAGTTCTTC.